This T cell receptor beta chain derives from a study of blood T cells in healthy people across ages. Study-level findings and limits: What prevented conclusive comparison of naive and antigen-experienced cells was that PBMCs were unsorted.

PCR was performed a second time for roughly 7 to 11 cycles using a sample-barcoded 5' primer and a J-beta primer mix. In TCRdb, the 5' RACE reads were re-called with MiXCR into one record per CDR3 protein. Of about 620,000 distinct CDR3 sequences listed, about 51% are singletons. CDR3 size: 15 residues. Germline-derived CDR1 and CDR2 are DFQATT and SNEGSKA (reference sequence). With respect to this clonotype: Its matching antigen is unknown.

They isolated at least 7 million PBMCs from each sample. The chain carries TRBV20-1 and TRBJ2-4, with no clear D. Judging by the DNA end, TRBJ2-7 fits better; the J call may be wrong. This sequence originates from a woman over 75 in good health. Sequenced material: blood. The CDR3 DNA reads TGCAGTGCTAGAGATCAACGCAGCCCAACCTACGAGCAGTACTTC. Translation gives CSARDQRSPTYEQYF.